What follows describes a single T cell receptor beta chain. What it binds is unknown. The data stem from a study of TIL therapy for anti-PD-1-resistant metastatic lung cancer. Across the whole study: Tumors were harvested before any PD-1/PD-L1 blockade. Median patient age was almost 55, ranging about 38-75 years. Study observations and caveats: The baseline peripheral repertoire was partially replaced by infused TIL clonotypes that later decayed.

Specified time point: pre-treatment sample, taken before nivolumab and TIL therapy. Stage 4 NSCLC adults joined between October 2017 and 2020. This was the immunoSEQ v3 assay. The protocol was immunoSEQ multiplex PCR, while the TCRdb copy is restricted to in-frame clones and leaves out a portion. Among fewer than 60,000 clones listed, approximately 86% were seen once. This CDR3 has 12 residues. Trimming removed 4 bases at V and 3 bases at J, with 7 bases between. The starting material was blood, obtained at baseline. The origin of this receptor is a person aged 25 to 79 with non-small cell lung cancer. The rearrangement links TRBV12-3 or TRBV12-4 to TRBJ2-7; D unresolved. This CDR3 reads CASSSKFYEQYF. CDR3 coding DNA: TGTGCCAGCAGTTCAAAATTCTACGAGCAGTACTTC.